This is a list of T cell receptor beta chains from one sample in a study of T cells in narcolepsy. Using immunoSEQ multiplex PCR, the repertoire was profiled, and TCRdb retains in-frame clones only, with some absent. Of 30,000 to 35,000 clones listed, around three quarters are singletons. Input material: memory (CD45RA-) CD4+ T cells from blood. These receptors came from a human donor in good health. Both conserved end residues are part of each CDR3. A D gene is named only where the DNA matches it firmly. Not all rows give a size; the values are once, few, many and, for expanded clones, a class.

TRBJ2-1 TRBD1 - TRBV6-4 CASSPGQGAEQFF TGTGCCAGCAGCCCGGGACAGGGGGCTGAGCAGTTCTTC
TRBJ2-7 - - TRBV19 CASSLAGRGFRVEQYF TGTGCCAGTAGTCTCGCCGGTCGCGGGTTCCGAGTCGAGCAGTACTTC
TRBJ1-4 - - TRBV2 CASSESRVSFEKLFF TGTGCCAGCAGTGAAAGCAGGGTGTCATTTGAAAAACTGTTTTTT
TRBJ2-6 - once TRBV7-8 CASSSRQKQPDSGANVLTF TGTGCCAGCAGCTCGCGACAGAAACAACCTGACTCTGGGGCCAACGTCCTGACTTTC
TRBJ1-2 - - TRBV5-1 CASSPVPGEYGYTF TGCGCCAGCAGCCCGGTGCCAGGAGAGTATGGCTACACCTTC
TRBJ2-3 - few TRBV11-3 CASSLGGWARSTDTQYF TGTGCCAGCAGCTTAGGAGGCTGGGCTCGAAGCACAGATACGCAGTATTTT
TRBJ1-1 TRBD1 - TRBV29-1 CSVIRQGMNTEAFF TGCAGCGTGATCCGACAGGGAATGAACACTGAAGCTTTCTTT
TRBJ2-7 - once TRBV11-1 CASSLSPYEQYF TGTGCCAGCAGCTTAAGCCCCTACGAGCAGTACTTC
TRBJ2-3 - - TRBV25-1 CASSVTTDTQYF TGTGCCAGCAGTGTGACCACAGATACGCAGTATTTT
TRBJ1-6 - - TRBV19 CASSLHPGTGFEGGSPLHF TGTGCCAGTAGTCTTCACCCCGGGACGGGGTTCGAAGGGGGGTCACCCCTCCACTTT
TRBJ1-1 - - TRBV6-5 CASRYDQSVTEAFF TGTGCCAGCAGATACGACCAATCGGTCACTGAAGCTTTCTTT